This T cell receptor beta chain was retrieved from a study of post-analysis software for immune sequencing data. Study-level results: Comparison with controls showed significantly lower normalized Chao1 diversity in multiple sclerosis patients. Four or five TRBV segments, TRBV5-6, TRBV5-1 and TRBV20-1 among them, were found more frequent in patients than controls.

This clonotype was detected only a few times. Its antigen remains unidentified. Carried by the TCR beta cDNA libraries were unique molecular identifiers. MiXCR, run by TCRdb on the PCR reads, gives a single entry per CDR3 protein. The sample gives roughly 700,000 distinct CDR3 sequences, 30% of which show up once; more than 0.45% is in the top ten. Germline V gene sequence: CDR1 SGHTA, CDR2 FQGNSA. There are 14 residues in the CDR3. V dropped 5 bases and J dropped 4; count of bases not matched to a gene: 5. The sequence derives from a girl aged 5-17 years with multiple sclerosis. Sequenced input: blood. The chain employs TRBV7-2 and TRBJ2-5; 9 nucleotides agree with TRBD2. CDR3 sequence (DNA): TGTGCCAGCAGCGGACTAGCGACAGGAGAGACCCAGTACTTC. Translated: CASSGLATGETQYF.